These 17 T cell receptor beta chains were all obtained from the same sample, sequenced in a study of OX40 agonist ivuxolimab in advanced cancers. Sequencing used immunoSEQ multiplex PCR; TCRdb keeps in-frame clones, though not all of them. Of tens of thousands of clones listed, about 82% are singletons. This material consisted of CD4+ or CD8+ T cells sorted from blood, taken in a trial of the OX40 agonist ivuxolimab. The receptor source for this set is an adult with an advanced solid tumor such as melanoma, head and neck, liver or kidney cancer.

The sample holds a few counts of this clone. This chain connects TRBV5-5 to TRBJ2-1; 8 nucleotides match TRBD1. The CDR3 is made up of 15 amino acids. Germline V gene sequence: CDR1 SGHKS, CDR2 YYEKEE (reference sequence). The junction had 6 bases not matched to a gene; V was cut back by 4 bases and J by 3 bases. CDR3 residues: CASSPWGTGYNEQFF. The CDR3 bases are TGTGCCAGCAGCCCATGGGGGACAGGCTACAATGAGCAGTTCTTC.

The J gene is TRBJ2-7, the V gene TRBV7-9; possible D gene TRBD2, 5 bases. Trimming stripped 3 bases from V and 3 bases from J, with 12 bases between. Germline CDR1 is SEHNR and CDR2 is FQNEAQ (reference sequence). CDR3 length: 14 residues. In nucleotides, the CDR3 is TGTGCCAGCAGCTTCCCTAGTGAGGGCTACGAGCAGTACTTC. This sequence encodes CASSFPSEGYEQYF.

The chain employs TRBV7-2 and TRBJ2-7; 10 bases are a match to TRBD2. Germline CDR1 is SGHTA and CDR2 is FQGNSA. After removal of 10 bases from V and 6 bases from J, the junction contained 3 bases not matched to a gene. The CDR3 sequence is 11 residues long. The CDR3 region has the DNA TGTGCCACGAGACTAGCGGGCGAGCAGTACTTC. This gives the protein CATRLAGEQYF.

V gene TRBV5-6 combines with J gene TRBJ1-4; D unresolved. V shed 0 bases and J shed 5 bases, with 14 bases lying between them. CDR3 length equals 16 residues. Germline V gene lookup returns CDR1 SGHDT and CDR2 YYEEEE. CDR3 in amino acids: CASSLAQPNFNEKLFF. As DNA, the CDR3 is TGTGCCAGCAGCTTGGCACAGCCAAATTTCAATGAAAAACTGTTTTTT.

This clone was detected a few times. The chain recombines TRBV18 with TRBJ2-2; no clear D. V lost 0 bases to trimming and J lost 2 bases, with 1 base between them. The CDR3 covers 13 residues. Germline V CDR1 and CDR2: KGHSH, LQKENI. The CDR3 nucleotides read TGTGCCAGCTCACCACCTAACACCGGGGAGCTGTTTTTT. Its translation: CASSPPNTGELFF.

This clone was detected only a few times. In DNA, the CDR3 is TGCAGCGTTGAAGAGACAGGGGGCGGCTATGGCTACACCTTC. Protein product: CSVEETGGGYGYTF. The genes are TRBV29-1 and TRBJ1-2, with 10 bases fitting TRBD1. The CDR3 contains 14 residues. Losses at the gene ends were 0 bases for V and 4 bases for J; bases not matched to a gene: 2. Germline V gene lookup returns CDR1 SQVTM and CDR2 ANQGSEA.

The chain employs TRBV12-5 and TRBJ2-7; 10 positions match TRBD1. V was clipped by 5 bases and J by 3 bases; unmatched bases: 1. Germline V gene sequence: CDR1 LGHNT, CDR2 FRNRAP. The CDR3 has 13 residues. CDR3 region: CASGRTGGYEQYV. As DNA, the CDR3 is TGTGCTAGTGGTCGGACAGGGGGCTACGAGCAGTACGTC.

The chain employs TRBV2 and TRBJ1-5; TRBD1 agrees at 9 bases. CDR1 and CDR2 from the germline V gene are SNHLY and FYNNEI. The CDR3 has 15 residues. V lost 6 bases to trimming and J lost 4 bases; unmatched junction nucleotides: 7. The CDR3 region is CASSLQGAQNQPQHF. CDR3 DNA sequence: TGTGCCAGCAGCTTACAGGGGGCACAAAATCAGCCCCAGCATTTT.

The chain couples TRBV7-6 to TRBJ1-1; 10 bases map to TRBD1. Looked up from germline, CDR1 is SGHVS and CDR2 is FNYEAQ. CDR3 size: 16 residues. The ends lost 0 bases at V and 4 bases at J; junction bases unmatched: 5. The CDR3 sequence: CASSLAPGQGVTEAFF. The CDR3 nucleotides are TGTGCCAGCAGCTTAGCCCCTGGACAGGGGGTCACTGAAGCTTTCTTT.

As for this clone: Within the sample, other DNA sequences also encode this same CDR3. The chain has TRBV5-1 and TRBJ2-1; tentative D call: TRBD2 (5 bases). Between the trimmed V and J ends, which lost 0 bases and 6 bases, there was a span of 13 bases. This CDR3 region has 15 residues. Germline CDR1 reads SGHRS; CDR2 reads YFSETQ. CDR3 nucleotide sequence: TGCGCCAGCAGCTTGGGACGGGCGGGTAGCAATGAGCAGTTCTTC. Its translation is CASSLGRAGSNEQFF.

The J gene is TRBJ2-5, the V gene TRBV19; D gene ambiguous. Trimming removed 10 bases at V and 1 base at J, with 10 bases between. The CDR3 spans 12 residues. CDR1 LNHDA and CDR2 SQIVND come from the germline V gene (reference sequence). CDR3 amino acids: CATGQPQETQYF. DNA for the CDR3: TGTGCCACTGGCCAGCCCCAAGAGACCCAGTACTTC.

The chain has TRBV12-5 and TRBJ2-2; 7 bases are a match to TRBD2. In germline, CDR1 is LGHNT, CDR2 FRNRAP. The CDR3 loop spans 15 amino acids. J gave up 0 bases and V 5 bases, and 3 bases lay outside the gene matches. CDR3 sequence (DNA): TGTGCTAGTGGTGATCTAGCGGCGAACACCGGGGAGCTGTTTTTT. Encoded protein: CASGDLAANTGELFF.

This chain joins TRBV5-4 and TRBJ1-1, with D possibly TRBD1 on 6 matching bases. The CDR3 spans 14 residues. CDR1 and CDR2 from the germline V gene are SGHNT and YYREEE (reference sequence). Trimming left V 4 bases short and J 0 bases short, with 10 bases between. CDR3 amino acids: CASSTRGVNTEAFF. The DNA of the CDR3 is TGTGCCAGCAGCACCAGGGGAGTGAACACTGAAGCTTTCTTT.

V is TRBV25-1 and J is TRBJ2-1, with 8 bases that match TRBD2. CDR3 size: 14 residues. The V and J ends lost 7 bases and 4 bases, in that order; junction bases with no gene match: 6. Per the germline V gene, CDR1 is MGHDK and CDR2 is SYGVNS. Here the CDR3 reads CASTGTSGYNEQFF. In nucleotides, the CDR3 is TGTGCCAGCACCGGGACTAGTGGGTACAATGAGCAGTTCTTC.

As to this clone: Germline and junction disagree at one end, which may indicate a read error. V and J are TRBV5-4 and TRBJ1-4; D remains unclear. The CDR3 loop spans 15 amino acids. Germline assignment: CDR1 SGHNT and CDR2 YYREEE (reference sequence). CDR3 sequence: CVSSLGGPKNEKLFF. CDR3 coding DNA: TGTGTCAGCAGCTTGGGTGGACCAAAGAATGAAAAACTGTTTTTT.

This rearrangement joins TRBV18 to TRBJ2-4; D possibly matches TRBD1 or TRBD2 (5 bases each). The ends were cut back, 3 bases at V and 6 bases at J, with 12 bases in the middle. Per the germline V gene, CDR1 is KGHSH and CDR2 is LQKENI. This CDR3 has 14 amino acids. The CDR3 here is CASSPRELGNIQYF. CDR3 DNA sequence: TGTGCCAGCTCACCCAGGGAGTTGGGAAACATTCAGTACTTC.

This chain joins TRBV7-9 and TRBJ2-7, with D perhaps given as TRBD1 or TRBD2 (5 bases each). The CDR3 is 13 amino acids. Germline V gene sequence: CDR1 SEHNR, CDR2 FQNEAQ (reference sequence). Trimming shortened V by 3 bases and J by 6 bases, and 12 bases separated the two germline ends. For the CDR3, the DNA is TGTGCCAGCAGCTTGGCCCCTGGGGGCGAGCAGTACGTC. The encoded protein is CASSLAPGGEQYV.